Following are 2 T cell receptor beta chains from one sample sequenced in a study of neurological immune-mediated disorders. TCRdb used MiXCR to reprocess the 5' RACE reads, holding one entry per CDR3 protein. The table has 66,000 or so distinct CDR3 sequences, roughly 5.5% seen once. Sequenced sample: PBMCs. The receptors originated from a woman between 25 and 40 years old with multiple sclerosis.

The chain carries TRBV20-1 and TRBJ1-2; 9 nucleotides align to TRBD1. V lost 3 bases, J lost 7 bases, and 12 bases stayed unmatched. The length of the CDR3 is 15 residues. CDR1 and CDR2 (germline): DFQATT, SNEGSKA (reference sequence). The CDR3 DNA is TGCAGTGCTAGTCCTCCCGGGACAGGGAGATTTGGCTACACCTTC. This sequence encodes CSASPPGTGRFGYTF.

This clonotype was detected many times. This sequence joins TRBV27 and TRBJ2-7, with a tentative D call TRBD1 (5 bases). V was pared by 5 bases and J by 3 bases, with 8 bases between. CDR3 length: 12 residues. Germline V gene lookup returns CDR1 MNHEY and CDR2 SMNVEV (reference sequence). The CDR3, as DNA: TGTGCCAGCAGTCCAGGGAACTACGAGCAGTACTTC. It yields the protein CASSPGNYEQYF.